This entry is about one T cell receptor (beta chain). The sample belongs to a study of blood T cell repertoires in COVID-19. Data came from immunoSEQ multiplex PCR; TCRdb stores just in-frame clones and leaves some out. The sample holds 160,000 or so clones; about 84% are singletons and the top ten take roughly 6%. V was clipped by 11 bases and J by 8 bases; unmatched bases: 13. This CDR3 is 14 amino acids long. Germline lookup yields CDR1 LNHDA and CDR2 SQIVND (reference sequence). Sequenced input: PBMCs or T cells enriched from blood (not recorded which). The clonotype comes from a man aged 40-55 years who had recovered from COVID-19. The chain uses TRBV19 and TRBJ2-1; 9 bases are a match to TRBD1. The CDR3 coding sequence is TGTGCCTCAAGACAGACAGGGGGGGCCGATGAGCAGTTCTTC. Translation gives CASRQTGGADEQFF.